This T cell receptor (beta chain) was sequenced in a study of blood T cell repertoires in COVID-19. This CDR3 spans 17 amino acids. V was clipped by 3 bases and J by 7 bases; unmatched bases: 15. The V gene's germline CDR1 is SGHRS and CDR2 YFSETQ. The table came from immunoSEQ multiplex PCR; TCRdb's copy has only in-frame clones and leaves some out. The top ten clones hold 3.1% of a sample with over 200,000 clones, approximately 87% of them seen once. The V call is TRBV5-1, the J call TRBJ1-4, with 7 nucleotides matching TRBD1. This clonotype was sampled from a woman in her 50s in a cohort exposed to, infected with or recovered from COVID-19 (not recorded which). Sequencing input: PBMCs or T cells enriched from blood (not recorded which). The chain's CDR3 is CASSSLPETGLGEKLFF. CDR3 coding DNA: TGCGCCAGCAGCTCGTTACCCGAGACAGGGCTGGGTGAAAAACTGTTTTTT.